This paragraph reports one T cell receptor (beta chain). Its antigen remains unidentified. The PCR contained 60 Vbeta and 13 Jbeta primers. Assay used: immunoSEQ multiplex PCR; TCRdb lists only in-frame clones, some missing. The profile covers 200,000 to 250,000 clones, with roughly 84% appearing a single time and roughly 0.66% taken by the ten largest. The data are from a study of cytomegalovirus exposure and HLA in healthy donors. For the study at large: Among about 200 million T cells, an earlier analysis found 90 million to 130 million unique TCR beta sequences. Findings and caveats of the study: Later work found most CMV-associated TCR beta chains apparently HLA-restricted.

The CDR3 is made up of 18 amino acids. Between the trimmed V and J ends, which lost 1 base and 4 bases, there was a span of 24 bases. Germline loops: CDR1 SGDLS, CDR2 YYNGEE. The sequenced material came from PBMCs. This TCR was sampled from a boy aged 2-15 years in good health and CMV-seronegative. This sequence joins TRBV9 and TRBJ2-7; possibly TRBD1 for D (6 bases). CDR3 amino acids: CASSVNSGDKKLGYEQYF. The CDR3 nucleotides read TGTGCCAGCAGCGTAAATTCAGGGGACAAGAAACTTGGGTACGAGCAGTACTTC.